What follows are 18 T cell receptor beta chains derived from one specimen sequenced in a study of patients and donors after allogeneic stem cell transplantation. TCRdb recomputed calls from the RT-PCR reads with MiXCR, one row per CDR3 protein. The sample has 410,000 or so distinct CDR3 sequences, 15% to 20% seen once; the top ten hold around 6.8%. Sequenced sample: blood, either unsorted or a sorted T cell fraction (not recorded which). The receptors were gathered from a human donor who was either an allogeneic HSCT recipient or a stem cell or donor lymphocyte infusion donor (not recorded which). It is not recorded whose cells these are; they may come from a transplant donor.

The table lists this clonotype with many counts. The CDR3 here is CASSQQGITDTQYF. Here the CDR3 DNA reads TGCGCCAGCAGCCAACAGGGGATCACAGATACGCAGTATTTT. The chain joins TRBV5-1 to TRBJ2-3; 7 bases fit TRBD1. This CDR3 has 14 amino acids. With 4 bases clipped from V and 2 bases from J, the junction kept 4 bases outside the gene matches. From germline, CDR1 is SGHRS and CDR2 YFSETQ.

The V and J genes are TRBV19 and TRBJ1-2; D gene ambiguous. This CDR3 has 12 amino acids. The V gene's germline CDR1 is LNHDA and CDR2 SQIVND (reference sequence). V was trimmed by 5 bases and J by 8 bases, leaving 12 bases between them. In nucleotides, the CDR3 is TGTGCCAGTAGTGCCCTTCGGGTCGGCTACACCTTC. Its translation is CASSALRVGYTF.

V usage is TRBV7-9 and J usage is TRBJ2-3; no definite D call. This CDR3 region has 12 residues. Germline V gene sequence: CDR1 SEHNR, CDR2 FQNEAQ (reference sequence). V lost 5 bases and J lost 6, with 9 bases in between. This CDR3 reads CASSLGWDTQYF. The CDR3 nucleotides are TGTGCCAGCAGCCTCGGGTGGGATACGCAGTATTTT.

Notes on this clonotype: The junction differs from germline at one of its ends, possibly a read error. The chain couples TRBV5-7 to TRBJ2-3; 9 bases fit TRBD2. TRBV5-7 is noted as an ORF with a role that remains uncertain. The CDR3 has 13 amino acids. The CDR3 sequence is CASSEGLAKKGGF. CDR3 DNA sequence: TGTGCCAGCAGCGAGGGACTAGCTAAAAAAGGGGGCTTT.

This clonotype has only a few counts. The chain recombines TRBV7-3 with TRBJ1-5; unclear D gene. The V end was cut by 5 bases, the J end by 1 base, with 12 bases between. The germline gives CDR1 SGHTA, CDR2 FQGTGA. This CDR3 region has 15 residues. CDR3: CASSATGGSNQPQHF. The CDR3 DNA reads TGTGCCAGCAGCGCCACCGGAGGAAGCAATCAGCCCCAGCATTTT.

This clonotype has more than one count but fewer than ten. This CDR3 is CASSPPQGDQTNYGYTF. The CDR3, as DNA: TGCGCCAGCAGCCCCCCGCAGGGGGATCAAACTAACTATGGCTACACCTTC. The chain couples TRBV4-1 to TRBJ1-2, with 7 bases matching TRBD1. From germline, CDR1 is MGHRA and CDR2 YSYEKL. The CDR3 contains 17 residues. V shed 4 bases, J shed 0 bases, and the junction held 11 bases outside the gene matches.

In its sample, this clonotype was seen many times. J is TRBJ2-5 and V is TRBV15; 10 bases match TRBD1. CDR1 LNHNV and CDR2 YYDKDF come from the germline V gene (reference sequence). The trim removed 8 bases at V and 3 bases at J, leaving 6 bases unmatched. This CDR3 contains 14 residues. The CDR3 is CATGGGQGKETQYF. The CDR3 nucleotides are TGTGCCACCGGAGGGGGACAGGGGAAAGAGACCCAGTACTTC. The entire variable domain, with the rest obtained from reference TRBV15 and TRBJ2-5, is as follows: DAMVIQNPRYQVTQFGKPVTLSCSQTLNHNVMYWYQQKSSQAPKLLFHYYDKDFNNEADTPDNFQSRRPNTSFCFLDIRSPGLGDTAMYLCATGGGQGKETQYFGPGTRLLVL.

The gene calls are TRBV20-1 and TRBJ2-7, with 12 positions matching TRBD1. J was trimmed by 6 bases and V by 2 bases; bases with no gene match: 8. Germline loops: CDR1 DFQATT, CDR2 SNEGSKA (reference sequence). This CDR3 region has 15 residues. The CDR3 DNA reads as TGCAGTGCTAGAAGGGGTGGGACAGGGGGCGTCGAGCAGTACTTC. It translates to CSARRGGTGGVEQYF.

There are a few counts of this clonotype. CDR3 loop: CASSYSGGLNTEAFF. CDR3 DNA: TGTGCCAGCAGTTACTCGGGGGGGTTGAACACTGAAGCTTTCTTT. The chain combines TRBV6-5 with TRBJ1-1, with D possibly being TRBD1 (5 bases). Germline loops: CDR1 MNHEY, CDR2 SVGAGI. CDR3 length: 15 amino acids. Trimming cost V 0 bases and J 0 bases, with 8 bases left between them.

There are a few counts of this clonotype. The V gene is TRBV7-2, the J gene TRBJ2-1; D not resolved. Germline V CDR1 and CDR2: SGHTA, FQGNSA. V was trimmed by 4 bases and J by 0 bases, leaving 13 bases between them. This CDR3 is 16 amino acids long. As DNA, the CDR3 is TGTGCCAGCAGCTGGTCAGGATCAGTCTCCTACAATGAGCAGTTCTTC. As protein: CASSWSGSVSYNEQFF.

The gene calls are TRBV29-1 and TRBJ1-2; the D gene is possibly TRBD1 (6 bases). The germline V gene encodes CDR1 SQVTM and CDR2 ANQGSEA. There are 11 residues in the CDR3. V lost 3 bases and J lost 8, with 10 bases in between. CDR3 amino acids: CSVEVGQGYTF. DNA of the CDR3: TGCAGCGTTGAGGTTGGACAGGGCTACACCTTC. Full variable domain (outside the CDR3, taken from reference TRBV29-1 and TRBJ1-2): SAVISQKPSRDICQRGTSLTIQCQVDSQVTMMFWYRQQPGQSLTLIATANQGSEATYESGFVIDKFPISRPNLTFSTLTVSNMSPEDSSIYLCSVEVGQGYTFGSGTRLTVV.

V usage is TRBV30 and J usage is TRBJ1-1, with D perhaps TRBD1 (5 bases). The CDR3 length is 13 residues. Trimming left V 4 bases short and J 1 base short, with 10 bases between. Germline assignment: CDR1 GTSNPN and CDR2 SVGIG (reference sequence). The CDR3 is CAWTNGGNTEAFF. CDR3 nucleotide sequence: TGTGCCTGGACCAACGGGGGGAACACTGAAGCTTTCTTT.

Only a few counts were recorded for this clonotype. The chain is built from TRBV6-1 and TRBJ2-3; D is uncertain. CDR1 is MNHNS, CDR2 SASEGT, per germline. V was pared by 5 bases and J by 0 bases, with 12 bases between. This CDR3 is 15 amino acids long. CDR3 region: CASSRYYSSTDTQYF. The CDR3 DNA reads TGTGCCAGCAGTCGATACTATTCTAGCACAGATACGCAGTATTTT.

This chain joins TRBV7-2 and TRBJ2-1; D not certain. There are 14 residues in the CDR3. Trimming cost V 1 base and J 7 bases, with 11 bases left between them. Per germline, CDR1 SGHTA and CDR2 FQGNSA. The CDR3 protein is CASSLEVPRNEQFF. The CDR3 DNA sequence: TGTGCCAGCAGCTTAGAAGTCCCCAGGAATGAGCAGTTCTTC.

This chain's CDR3 is CASSAPFGRKPTDTQYF. The CDR3 region has the DNA TGTGCCAGCAGCGCCCCTTTCGGGCGGAAACCCACAGATACGCAGTATTTT. V gene TRBV7-9 combines with J gene TRBJ2-3; D remains ambiguous. Trimming pared 5 bases from V and 2 bases from J, leaving 20 bases between. Germline assignment: CDR1 SEHNR and CDR2 FQNEAQ (reference sequence). This CDR3 is built from 17 residues.

This clonotype was seen a handful of times. This sequence joins TRBV7-2 and TRBJ2-2, with TRBD1 as a possible D gene (6 bases). Trimming stripped 6 bases from V and 4 bases from J, with 21 bases between. In germline, CDR1 is SGHTA, CDR2 FQGNSA. The length of the CDR3 is 17 residues. The CDR3 protein is CASSFHRVLRFTGELFF. The CDR3 nucleotides are TGTGCCAGCAGTTTCCACAGGGTGTTGCGATTCACCGGGGAGCTGTTTTTT.

This clonotype was counted many times. J is TRBJ1-6 and V is TRBV5-1; TRBD1 matches at 7 bases. The CDR3 contains 14 residues. V shed 4 bases, J shed 6 bases, and the junction held 4 bases outside the gene matches. Germline V lookup: CDR1 SGHRS, CDR2 YFSETQ. For the CDR3, the DNA is TGCGCCAGCAGCCAGGGACAGAGTAATTCACCCCTCCACTTT. Amino acid sequence: CASSQGQSNSPLHF.

The J gene is TRBJ2-5, the V gene TRBV6-2 or TRBV6-3; D gene uncertain. The CDR3 loop spans 14 amino acids. V was pared by 4 bases and J by 1 base, with 10 bases between. Germline CDR1 and CDR2: MNHEY and SVGEGT. The CDR3 DNA reads as TGTGCCAGCAGTTCGGGTCTTCGCCAAGAGACCCAGTACTTC. This translates into CASSSGLRQETQYF.